This T cell receptor (beta chain) was identified in a study of blood T cell repertoires in COVID-19. Study background: Whether acute or convalescent, the COVID-19 samples came from the United States, Italy and Spain. Sample material is recorded as cDNA or gDNA derived from T cells, B-cell-depleted T cells, or PBMCs.

As originally analysed: Amplified reference gene primers provided the basis for estimating nucleated cell counts. TCRdb's copy holds only in-frame clones and misses some; the assay was immunoSEQ multiplex PCR. That table furnishes V, J and clone size, whereas the DNA furnished D and trimming. The sample has roughly 360,000 clones, more than 65% seen once. Germline assignment: CDR1 LGHDT and CDR2 YNNKEL (reference sequence). The CDR3 is 13 residues long. Deletions cut 1 base from V and 15 bases from J, with 16 bases between. Sequencing was performed on peripheral blood. The receptor was isolated from a human donor with acute or convalescent COVID-19. The donor label of this sample is uncertain. The chain couples TRBV3-1 (or the pseudogene TRBV3-2) to TRBJ2-1; D gene unclear. CDR3 in amino acids: CASSQVGRSSPFF. DNA for the CDR3: TGTGCCAGCAGCCAAGTCGGCAGGTCCTCTCCGTTCTTC.